These T cell receptor beta chains were read from a single sample in a study of cytomegalovirus exposure and HLA in healthy donors. Measured with immunoSEQ multiplex PCR; TCRdb has only the in-frame clones, and not every one. The data contain about 86,000 clones, around 79% of them seen just once; the ten biggest clones take up approximately 6%. Sequences were obtained from PBMCs. Source of these receptors: a female donor in good health and CMV-seronegative. Both conserved end residues are part of each CDR3. A D gene is named only where the DNA matches it firmly. Rows may omit the clone size; those that give it use once, few, many or a size class.

V gene	clone size	J gene	D gene	CDR3 protein	CDR3 DNA
TRBV14	once	TRBJ2-1	NA	CASSQELADQFF	TGTGCCAGCAGCCAAGAACTAGCCGACCAGTTCTTC
TRBV28	NA	TRBJ1-1	NA	CASSRYREGTEAFF	TGTGCCAGCTCCAGGTACAGGGAGGGCACTGAAGCTTTCTTT
TRBV5-1	few	TRBJ1-5	TRBD1	CASSLEGDRDQPQHF	TGCGCCAGCAGCTTGGAAGGGGACAGGGATCAGCCCCAGCATTTT
TRBV4-1	NA	TRBJ1-1	TRBD1	CASSQTGDPNTEAFF	TGCGCCAGCAGCCAAACAGGGGACCCGAACACTGAAGCTTTCTTT
TRBV7-9	NA	TRBJ1-1	NA	CASSFGSGNTEAFF	TGTGCCAGCAGCTTCGGGTCTGGGAACACTGAAGCTTTCTTT
TRBV19	NA	TRBJ1-1	NA	CASSWGDTEAFF	TGTGCCAGTAGTTGGGGGGATACTGAAGCTTTCTTT
TRBV5-1	NA	TRBJ1-1	NA	CASSLDRNTEAFF	TGCGCCAGCAGCTTGGACAGGAACACTGAAGCTTTCTTT
TRBV7-9	few	TRBJ2-3	NA	CASSRSQDLRTDTQYF	TGTGCCAGCAGCCGATCCCAGGACTTGAGAACAGATACGCAGTATTTT
TRBV7-3	NA	TRBJ1-1	NA	CASSPTPLTEAFF	TGTGCCAGCAGCCCAACACCCCTTACTGAAGCTTTCTTT
TRBV7-9	NA	TRBJ2-5	TRBD1	CASSLGQGGQETQYF	TGTGCCAGCAGCTTAGGACAGGGGGGCCAAGAGACCCAGTACTTC
TRBV29-1	NA	TRBJ1-1	NA	CSVIGGPSEAFF	TGCAGCGTTATTGGCGGCCCATCTGAAGCTTTCTTT
TRBV6-1	NA	TRBJ1-2	NA	CASSAGVYGYTF	TGTGCCAGCAGTGCAGGGGTCTATGGCTACACCTTC
TRBV29-1	NA	TRBJ1-2	NA	CSVLEGVDGYTF	TGCAGCGTCCTAGAGGGAGTAGATGGCTACACCTTC
TRBV28	NA	TRBJ1-1	NA	CASSLVGLNTEAFF	TGTGCCAGCAGTTTAGTTGGGCTGAACACTGAAGCTTTCTTT
TRBV7-3	few	TRBJ1-1	TRBD1	CASSRDRANTEAFF	TGTGCCAGCAGCCGGGACAGGGCAAACACTGAAGCTTTCTTT
TRBV4-1	NA	TRBJ2-1	TRBD1	CGSSQDFTGTGINEQFF	TGCGGCAGCAGCCAAGATTTTACCGGGACAGGGATCAATGAGCAGTTCTTC
TRBV6-5	NA	TRBJ2-7	NA	CASRRDSQGEQYF	TGTGCCAGCAGGAGGGACTCTCAAGGAGAGCAGTACTTC
TRBV19	NA	TRBJ2-1	TRBD1	CASSRFRTGGNEQFF	TGTGCCAGTAGTAGGTTTCGGACAGGAGGCAATGAGCAGTTCTTC
TRBV7-9	few	TRBJ2-3	NA	CASSLPVRIAGDTQYF	TGTGCCAGCAGCCTCCCCGTTCGGATCGCCGGGGATACGCAGTATTTT
TRBV28	once	TRBJ2-7	NA	CASSEGPSYEQYF	TGTGCCAGCAGTGAGGGCCCTTCCTACGAGCAGTACTTC
TRBV15	NA	TRBJ2-1	NA	CATSRRAAPYNEQFF	TGTGCCACCAGCAGGAGGGCTGCCCCCTACAATGAGCAGTTCTTC
TRBV5-1	NA	TRBJ1-4	TRBD1	CASSFMDRGRLDEKLFF	TGCGCCAGCAGCTTTATGGACAGGGGGCGACTAGACGAAAAACTGTTTTTT
TRBV5-6	NA	TRBJ2-7	TRBD1	CASSLGTGGGEQYF	TGTGCCAGCAGCTTGGGGACAGGGGGGGGCGAGCAGTACTTC
TRBV4-1	NA	TRBJ1-1	TRBD1	CASSQDGTDLNTEAFF	TGCGCCAGCAGCCAAGATGGGACAGACCTTAACACTGAAGCTTTCTTT
TRBV10-1	NA	TRBJ1-5	NA	CARGGSNQPQHF	TGCGCCAGAGGCGGTAGCAATCAGCCCCAGCATTTT
TRBV27	NA	TRBJ2-3	TRBD2	CASSEHGGDTQYF	TGTGCCAGCAGTGAACACGGGGGGGATACGCAGTATTTT
TRBV7-2	few	TRBJ2-7	NA	CASSLGGASAEQYF	TGTGCCAGCAGCTTAGGTGGGGCTAGCGCTGAGCAGTACTTC
TRBV6-5	few	TRBJ1-5	NA	CASSYTGDQPQHF	TGTGCCAGCAGTTACACCGGGGATCAGCCCCAGCATTTT
TRBV6-6	few	TRBJ1-1	TRBD1	CASSYTRQGNTEAFF	TGTGCCAGCAGTTACACGAGACAGGGAAACACTGAAGCTTTCTTT
TRBV29-1	NA	TRBJ2-6	NA	CSAVTGANVLTF	TGCAGCGCCGTCACAGGGGCCAACGTCCTGACTTTC
TRBV7-9	NA	TRBJ1-2	NA	CSSSPVLNGYTF	TGTTCCAGCTCTCCGGTCCTCAATGGCTACACCTTC
TRBV9	NA	TRBJ2-7	TRBD2	CASSVGPATSAYEQYF	TGTGCCAGCAGCGTAGGACCCGCGACTAGCGCCTACGAGCAGTACTTC
TRBV28	NA	TRBJ2-7	TRBD1	CASSLEIRDSEQYF	TGTGCCAGCAGCTTAGAGATACGGGACAGCGAGCAGTACTTC
TRBV25-1	NA	TRBJ1-1	NA	CASTLAGDTEAFF	TGTGCCAGCACTCTTGCAGGGGACACTGAAGCTTTCTTT
TRBV28	NA	TRBJ2-7	NA	CASSKPPPAEGEQYF	TGTGCCAGCAGCAAACCTCCGCCCGCGGAGGGCGAGCAGTACTTC
TRBV6-5	NA	TRBJ1-1	NA	CASSYSIGAMNTEAFF	TGTGCCAGCAGTTACTCTATAGGGGCAATGAACACTGAAGCTTTCTTT
TRBV4-2	NA	TRBJ2-1	NA	CASSQDRAYNEQFF	TGTGCCAGCAGCCAAGACAGGGCCTACAATGAGCAGTTCTTC
TRBV28	NA	TRBJ2-7	TRBD1	CASSSSGTATYEQYF	TGTGCCAGCAGTTCGTCCGGGACAGCTACCTACGAGCAGTACTTC
TRBV30	NA	TRBJ2-7	TRBD2	CAWSGSGDLYEQYF	TGTGCCTGGAGTGGGAGCGGGGACCTCTACGAGCAGTACTTC
TRBV6-4	NA	TRBJ2-1	TRBD2	CASSDGTSGGNEQFF	TGTGCCAGCAGTGACGGGACTAGCGGGGGAAATGAGCAGTTCTTC
TRBV18	NA	TRBJ2-1	NA	CASSPRDSSSYNEQFF	TGTGCCAGCTCACCACGGGACTCCAGCTCCTACAATGAGCAGTTCTTC
TRBV2	NA	TRBJ1-4	NA	CASSRGSVEKLFF	TGTGCCAGCAGCAGGGGATCGGTTGAAAAACTGTTTTTT
TRBV18	NA	TRBJ2-6	NA	CASSPPMSKANVLTF	TGTGCCAGCTCACCACCGATGAGTAAGGCCAACGTCCTGACTTTC
TRBV11-2	NA	TRBJ2-4	TRBD2	CASSLVARGDIQYF	TGTGCCAGCAGCTTAGTGGCTCGGGGGGACATTCAGTACTTC
TRBV5-1	NA	TRBJ1-1	TRBD1	CASSVGQGYMNTEAFF	TGCGCCAGCAGCGTGGGACAGGGCTATATGAACACTGAAGCTTTCTTT
TRBV7-9	NA	TRBJ2-5	TRBD2	CASSSTGLAGGETQYF	TGTGCCAGCAGCAGCACGGGACTAGCGGGAGGGGAGACCCAGTACTTC
TRBV5-6	few	TRBJ2-5	TRBD1	CASSLIGQGKETQYF	TGTGCCAGCAGCTTGATAGGACAGGGGAAAGAGACCCAGTACTTC
TRBV29-1	once	TRBJ2-7	TRBD1	CSVEETGASYEQYF	TGCAGCGTTGAGGAGACAGGGGCCTCCTACGAGCAGTACTTC
TRBV5-6	NA	TRBJ2-7	NA	CASSWMDSTYEQYF	TGTGCCAGCAGCTGGATGGACAGTACCTACGAGCAGTACTTC
TRBV25-1	NA	TRBJ2-3	TRBD2	CASSEFRGTSGDTQYF	TGTGCCAGCAGTGAATTTAGAGGGACTAGCGGTGATACGCAGTATTTT
TRBV7-5	few	TRBJ2-1	NA	CASRLAGGHEQFF	TGTGCCTCTCGGCTAGCGGGGGGGCATGAGCAGTTCTTC
TRBV2	NA	TRBJ2-4	TRBD2	CASRFGLAGAKNIQYF	TGTGCCAGCAGATTCGGACTAGCGGGAGCCAAAAACATTCAGTACTTC
TRBV19	NA	TRBJ2-1	NA	CASRNRVSYNEQFF	TGTGCCAGCCGAAACAGGGTTTCCTACAATGAGCAGTTCTTC
TRBV10-3	NA	TRBJ2-3	TRBD2	CAISSTSAADTQYF	TGTGCCATCAGCTCTACTAGCGCCGCAGATACGCAGTATTTT
TRBV10-3	NA	TRBJ2-2	TRBD2	CAISVSPGLAGSGELFF	TGTGCCATCAGTGTCTCCCCGGGACTAGCGGGGTCCGGGGAGCTGTTTTTT
TRBV11-2	NA	TRBJ2-7	TRBD1	CASSTDRDHEQYF	TGTGCCAGCAGCACGGACAGGGACCACGAGCAGTACTTC
TRBV15	NA	TRBJ2-5	TRBD1	CATSRDAGQGRETQYF	TGTGCCACCAGCAGAGATGCGGGACAGGGGCGGGAGACCCAGTACTTC
TRBV7-9	NA	TRBJ1-3	NA	CASSLGDWNSGNTIYF	TGTGCCAGCAGCTTGGGAGACTGGAACTCTGGAAACACCATATATTTT
TRBV28	NA	TRBJ2-4	TRBD1	CASSLDRDGANIQYF	TGTGCCAGCAGCCTGGACAGGGACGGTGCAAACATTCAGTACTTC
TRBV5-6	NA	TRBJ1-4	NA	CASSLFVSGLGEKLFF	TGTGCCAGCAGCTTGTTCGTTTCGGGGTTGGGCGAAAAACTGTTTTTT